This TCR beta chain originates from a study of beta chain features in type 1 diabetes. A single heparinised draw of roughly 100 mL on average was taken per donor. This CDR3 region has 14 residues. With V trimmed by 3 bases and J by 1 base, 1 base remained unmatched. Germline-derived CDR1 and CDR2 are MGHRA and YSYEKL. Findings and limits, study-wide: For patients and controls alike, PCR might favor shorter templates to the same degree. Sampled from patients, naive, central memory and Treg TCRB repertoires appeared more similar than those sampled from healthy donors. The study left unresolved whether HLA type influences TCRB rearrangement.

Since all of the isolated RNA was reverse transcribed, expressed TCRB transcripts were what got sequenced. Assay used: immunoSEQ multiplex PCR; TCRdb lists only in-frame clones, some missing. The sample holds 200,000 to 250,000 clones; 9.6% are singletons and the top ten take around 0.037%. In its sample, this clone was seen a few times. Its cognate antigen is unknown. The source is a young woman in good health. What was sequenced was naive CD4+ T cells from blood. The chain has TRBV4-1 and TRBJ1-1; 8 bases fit TRBD1. CDR3 DNA sequence: TGCGCCAGCAGCCATGGGACAGGGAACACTGAAGCTTTCTTT. Encoded protein: CASSHGTGNTEAFF.